This is a list of T cell receptor beta chains from one sample in a study of beta chain features in type 1 diabetes. Profiling relied on immunoSEQ multiplex PCR, and the TCRdb table lists in-frame clones only, not all of them. The repertoire holds 250,000 or so clones, roughly 21% seen once, with roughly 0.028% in the top ten. Sequencing used naive CD4+ T cells from blood. The receptors come from a middle-aged woman with type 1 diabetes. The CDR3 runs from the conserved cysteine through the conserved F or W. The order of the fields is J gene, V gene, CDR3 protein.

J: TRBJ1-2
V: TRBV27
CDR3: CASRLDRGGGYTF

J: TRBJ1-2
V: TRBV14
CDR3: CASSQEEGAYGYTF

J: TRBJ2-3
V: TRBV7-6
CDR3: CASSLSESTDTQYF

J: TRBJ1-2
V: TRBV25-1
CDR3: CASSEQGPGYGYTF

J: TRBJ2-1
V: TRBV5-1
CDR3: CASSLGVNEQFF

J: TRBJ2-7
V: TRBV29-1
CDR3: CSVALTVPSYEQYF

J: TRBJ2-7
V: TRBV5-6
CDR3: CASSPGHLKHEQYF

J: TRBJ2-7
V: TRBV19
CDR3: CASRQSAGSYEQYF

J: TRBJ2-3
V: TRBV27
CDR3: CASTSIRGATTDTQYF

J: TRBJ2-5
V: TRBV5-4
CDR3: CASSSGDRHQETQYF